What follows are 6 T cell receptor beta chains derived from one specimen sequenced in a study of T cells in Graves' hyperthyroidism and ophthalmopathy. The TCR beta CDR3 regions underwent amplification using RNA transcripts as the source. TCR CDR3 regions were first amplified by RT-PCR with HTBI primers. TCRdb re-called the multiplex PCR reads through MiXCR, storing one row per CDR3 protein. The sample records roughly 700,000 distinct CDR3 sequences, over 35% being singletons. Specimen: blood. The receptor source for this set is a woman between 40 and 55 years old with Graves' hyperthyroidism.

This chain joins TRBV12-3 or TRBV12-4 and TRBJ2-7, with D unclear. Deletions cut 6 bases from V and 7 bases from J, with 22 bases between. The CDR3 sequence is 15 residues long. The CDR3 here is CASSQDPQSGSEQYF. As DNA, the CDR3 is TGTGCCAGCAGCCAAGATCCACAGTCAGGATCGGAGCAGTACTTC.

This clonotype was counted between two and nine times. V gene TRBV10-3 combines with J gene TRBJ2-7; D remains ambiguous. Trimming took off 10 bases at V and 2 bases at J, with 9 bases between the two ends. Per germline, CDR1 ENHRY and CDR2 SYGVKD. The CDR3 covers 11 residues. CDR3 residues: CATGLAYEQYF. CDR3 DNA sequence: TGTGCCACCGGGCTTGCCTACGAGCAGTACTTC.

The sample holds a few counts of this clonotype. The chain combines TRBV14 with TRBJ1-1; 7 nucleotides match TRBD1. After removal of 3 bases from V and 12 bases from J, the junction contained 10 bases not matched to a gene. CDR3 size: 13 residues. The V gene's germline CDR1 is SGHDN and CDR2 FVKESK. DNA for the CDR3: TGTGCCAGCAGCCAGGGGTCAGGGGGTAGGACTTTCTTT. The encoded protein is CASSQGSGGRTFF.

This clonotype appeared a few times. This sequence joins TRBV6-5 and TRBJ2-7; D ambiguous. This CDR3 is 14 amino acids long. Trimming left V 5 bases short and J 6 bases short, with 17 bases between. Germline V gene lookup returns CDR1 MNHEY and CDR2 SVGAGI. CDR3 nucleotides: TGTGCCAGCAGTAGCCTCGGACGTGCTGGCGAGCAGTACTTC. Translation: CASSSLGRAGEQYF.

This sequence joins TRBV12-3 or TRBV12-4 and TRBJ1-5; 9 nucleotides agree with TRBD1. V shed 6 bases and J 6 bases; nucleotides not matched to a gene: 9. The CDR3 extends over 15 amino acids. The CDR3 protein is CASSPGTGFTQPQHF. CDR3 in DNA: TGTGCCAGCAGCCCTGGGACAGGGTTTACTCAGCCCCAGCATTTT.

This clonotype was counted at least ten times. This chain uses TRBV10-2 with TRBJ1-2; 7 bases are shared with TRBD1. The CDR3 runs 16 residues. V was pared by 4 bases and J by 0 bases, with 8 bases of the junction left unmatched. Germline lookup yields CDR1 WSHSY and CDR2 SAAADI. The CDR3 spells CASSGGQSLANYGYTF. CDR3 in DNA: TGCGCCAGCAGTGGGGGACAGAGTCTAGCTAACTATGGCTACACCTTC.